A single sample gave rise to the 8 T cell receptor beta chains below, sequenced in a study of blood T cells in healthy people across ages. Sample-barcoded 5' priming and a J-beta primer mix drove a second PCR of roughly 7 to 11 cycles. TCRdb recomputed calls from the 5' RACE reads with MiXCR, one row per CDR3 protein. The sample includes more than 450,000 distinct CDR3 sequences, roughly a quarter seen only once; the top ten take 3% to 4%. These same data were also listed under a study on T cells of mothers and their children.

Sequencing was carried out using blood. These receptors all stem from a boy aged 2 to 9 in good health.

This clonotype was observed a handful of times. V is TRBV7-6 and J is TRBJ2-5, with TRBD1 as a possible D gene (5 bases). The last part of the DNA fits TRBJ2-7 better; the J call may be wrong. There are 15 residues in the CDR3. Germline-derived CDR1 and CDR2 are SGHVS and FNYEAQ. CDR3 sequence (DNA): TGTGCCAGCAGCTTACTTGGGGCAGACCCCTACGAGCAGTACTTC. This sequence encodes CASSLLGADPYEQYF.

This clonotype was counted only a few times. V and J are TRBV11-2 and TRBJ2-7, with 9 bases matching TRBD1. The end of the DNA is better explained by TRBJ2-1, so the J call may be wrong. Germline-derived CDR1 and CDR2 are SGHAT and FQNNGV. This CDR3 is 16 amino acids long. The CDR3 sequence is CASSPSRDRVYNEQFF. The CDR3 coding sequence is TGTGCCAGCAGCCCGAGCCGGGACAGGGTGTACAATGAGCAGTTCTTC.

This clonotype has only a few counts. The gene calls are TRBV20-1 and TRBJ2-4; D is uncertain. Germline CDR1 and CDR2: DFQATT and SNEGSKA (reference sequence). The CDR3 runs to 14 residues. Trimming removed 1 base at V and 6 bases at J, with 13 bases between. CDR3 coding DNA: TGCAGTGCTAGAGGAGGCGGACCGAGAAACATTCAGTACTTC. Translation gives CSARGGGPRNIQYF.

This clonotype was observed a few times. V gene TRBV12-3 or TRBV12-4 combines with J gene TRBJ1-1; D unresolved. Trimming removed 8 bases from V and 6 bases from J, with 13 bases in between. This CDR3 comprises 12 residues. In nucleotides, the CDR3 is TGTGCCAGCTCCCCCTCGAAGGCTGAAGCTTTCTTT. Protein product: CASSPSKAEAFF.

In this sample, this clonotype turned up a few times. The missing conserved phenylalanine or tryptophan at the end of this CDR3 makes a read error likely. The chain combines TRBV6-2 or TRBV6-3 with TRBJ2-7; possibly TRBD1 for D (6 bases). The ends were cut back, 0 bases at V and 7 bases at J, with 16 bases in the middle. CDR1 and CDR2 from the germline V gene are MNHEY and SVGEGT. This CDR3 spans 15 amino acids. The chain's CDR3 is CASSYSTGMFWEQYL. The CDR3 nucleotides are TGTGCCAGCAGTTACTCTACAGGGATGTTCTGGGAGCAGTACCTC.

This clonotype was seen a handful of times. The chain couples TRBV18 to TRBJ2-5; TRBD2 is a possible D gene (6 bases). CDR3 length: 15 residues. The V gene lost 3 bases and the J gene lost 5 bases, with 16 bases spanning the gap. Germline CDR1 is KGHSH and CDR2 is LQKENI. CDR3 DNA sequence: TGTGCCAGCTCACCGAGGACGAGGCGGGGTGAGACCCAGTACTTC. This encodes CASSPRTRRGETQYF.

This clonotype was found a few times. This chain uses TRBV6-1 with TRBJ1-5; no clear D gene. V was cut by 2 bases and J by 1 base, with 9 bases left in between. Germline V gives CDR1 MNHNS, CDR2 SASEGT. The CDR3 runs 15 residues. The CDR3 DNA sequence: TGTGCCAGCAGTGAAATCACCGGGAGCAATCAGCCCCAGCATTTT. Its translation is CASSEITGSNQPQHF.

This clonotype has a handful of counts. The chain recombines TRBV27 with TRBJ2-3, with 8 bases identical to TRBD2. CDR1 is MNHEY and CDR2 is SMNVEV in the germline V gene (reference sequence). V was clipped by 5 bases and J by 4 bases; unmatched bases: 8. The CDR3 sequence is 15 residues long. The CDR3 coding sequence is TGTGCCAGCAGTACCCTTGGCGGGGGGTCAGATACGCAGTATTTT. Translated, it gives CASSTLGGGSDTQYF.